One sample yielded the 30 T cell receptor beta chains listed below, sequenced in a study of blood T cell repertoires in COVID-19. Produced via immunoSEQ multiplex PCR; TCRdb's table is partial and in-frame only. The sample includes about 170,000 clones, 70% to 90% seen only once; the top ten take about 0.8%. The sequenced sample was PBMCs or T cells enriched from blood (not recorded which). The receptors come from a woman aged 18-30 years who had recovered from COVID-19.

This chain connects TRBV11-2 to TRBJ1-3; D possibly corresponds to TRBD1 (6 bases). V was clipped by 2 bases and J by 0 bases, with 14 bases between them. Germline V lookup: CDR1 SGHAT, CDR2 FQNNGV. The CDR3 runs to 17 residues. CDR3 coding DNA: TGTGCCAGCAGCTTAAGGGACAAGGCCTACTCTGGAAACACCATATATTTT. Translation gives CASSLRDKAYSGNTIYF.

The chain recombines TRBV28 with TRBJ1-5; 9 nucleotides agree with TRBD1. The germline CDR1 and CDR2 sequences are MDHEN and SYDVKM. This CDR3 comprises 17 residues. J was trimmed by 5 bases and V by 4 bases; bases with no gene match: 12. This CDR3 is CASSSDMGQGRYQPQHF. The CDR3 nucleotides are TGTGCCAGCAGTTCCGACATGGGACAGGGAAGGTATCAGCCCCAGCATTTT.

This clone was detected a few times. The rearrangement joins TRBV27 to TRBJ1-1, with 9 positions matching TRBD1. The CDR3 runs 17 residues. V lost 4 bases to trimming and J lost 8 bases; unmatched junction nucleotides: 17. Germline loops: CDR1 MNHEY, CDR2 SMNVEV (reference sequence). CDR3 nucleotide sequence: TGTGCCAGCAGTTCAATCCCCTTCCCGGGACAGGGTGCGGAAGCTTTCTTT. It translates to CASSSIPFPGQGAEAFF.

The chain joins TRBV27 to TRBJ2-2; TRBD2 aligns across 11 bases. Germline CDR1 and CDR2: MNHEY and SMNVEV (reference sequence). The CDR3 length is 17 residues. Trimming took 3 bases from V and 3 from J; bases not matched to a gene: 6. The CDR3 loop reads CASSFRLAGGDTGELFF. CDR3 coding DNA: TGTGCCAGCAGTTTCCGCCTAGCGGGGGGCGACACCGGGGAGCTGTTTTTT.

This clone was seen a few times. The chain combines TRBV5-1 with TRBJ1-4; the match to TRBD1 covers 7 bases. V dropped 3 bases and J dropped 5; count of bases not matched to a gene: 10. Looked up from germline, CDR1 is SGHRS and CDR2 is YFSETQ. This CDR3 is built from 16 residues. In DNA, the CDR3 is TGCGCCAGCAGCTCAGTCCCCAGGGGGTTAAATGAAAAACTGTTTTTT. This translates into CASSSVPRGLNEKLFF. The complete variable domain, with remaining parts taken from reference TRBV5-1 and TRBJ1-4, reads KAGVTQTPRYLIKTRGQQVTLSCSPISGHRSVSWYQQTPGQGLQFLFEYFSETQRNKGNFPGRFSGRQFSNSRSEMNVSTLELGDSALYLCASSSVPRGLNEKLFFGSGTQLSVL.

The chain's CDR3 is CAISQGARETQYF. The DNA of the CDR3 is TGTGCCATATCACAGGGGGCGAGAGAGACCCAGTACTTC. The chain is built from TRBV15 and TRBJ2-5; 9 bases map to TRBD1. The CDR3 consists of 13 residues. The J segment lost 4 bases and the V segment lost 10 bases, leaving 7 bases of the junction unmatched. CDR1 is LNHNV, CDR2 YYDKDF, per germline (reference sequence). The full variable domain, with the rest looked up from reference TRBV15 and TRBJ2-5, is DAMVIQNPRYQVTQFGKPVTLSCSQTLNHNVMYWYQQKSSQAPKLLFHYYDKDFNNEADTPDNFQSRRPNTSFCFLDIRSPGLGDTAMYLCAISQGARETQYFGPGTRLLVL.

This chain links TRBV11-3 with TRBJ1-1; D may be TRBD1 (5 bases). Germline V gene sequence: CDR1 SGHNT, CDR2 YENEEA. This CDR3 is 13 amino acids long. Trimming pared 5 bases from V and 0 bases from J, leaving 7 bases between. The CDR3 spells CASSQDMNTEAFF. CDR3 in DNA: TGTGCCAGCAGCCAGGACATGAACACTGAAGCTTTCTTT.

The V call is TRBV2, the J call TRBJ2-2; 9 nucleotides line up with TRBD2. This CDR3 is 13 amino acids long. The germline V gene has CDR1 SNHLY and CDR2 FYNNEI. V dropped 9 bases and J dropped 1; count of bases not matched to a gene: 0. The CDR3, as DNA: TGTGCCAGTAGCGGGAGGAACACCGGGGAGCTGTTTTTT. Its translation: CASSGRNTGELFF.

A single count supports this clone. The V call is TRBV5-8, the J call TRBJ1-2; D is ambiguous. Trimming stripped 5 bases from V and 5 bases from J, with 16 bases between. This CDR3 contains 14 residues. The germline CDR1 and CDR2 sequences are SGHTS and YDEGEE. For the CDR3, the DNA is TGTGCCAGCAGACCGGCAGGCCCACTGTATGGCTACACCTTC. Protein sequence: CASRPAGPLYGYTF.

Here the CDR3 reads CASSQDRAGGPGEQFF. The CDR3, as DNA: TGCGCCAGCAGCCAAGATAGAGCGGGAGGGCCGGGTGAGCAGTTCTTC. V and J are TRBV4-3 and TRBJ2-1; 10 bases map to TRBD2. V was clipped by 0 bases and J by 9 bases; unmatched bases: 8. The length of the CDR3 is 16 residues. The germline V gene encodes CDR1 LGHNA and CDR2 YSLEER.

CDR3: CASSPRTSLNTGELFF. Here the CDR3 DNA reads TGTGCCAGCAGCCCACGGACTAGCTTGAACACCGGGGAGCTGTTTTTT. The chain carries TRBV11-2 and TRBJ2-2; 8 positions match TRBD2. This CDR3 contains 16 residues. V lost 5 bases and J lost 1; bases outside the gene matches: 6. Germline CDR1 and CDR2: SGHAT and FQNNGV.

This sequence joins TRBV4-2 and TRBJ2-1; 7 nucleotides line up with TRBD1. Germline assignment: CDR1 LGHNA and CDR2 YNFKEQ. Losses at the gene ends were 0 bases for V and 2 bases for J; bases not matched to a gene: 4. The CDR3 runs to 16 residues. CDR3 coding DNA: TGTGCCAGCAGCCAAGATTCGCAGGGGGCCTACAATGAGCAGTTCTTC. Translation gives CASSQDSQGAYNEQFF.

This chain joins TRBV30 and TRBJ2-7, with 9 nucleotides matching TRBD2. Germline assignment: CDR1 GTSNPN and CDR2 SVGIG (reference sequence). The CDR3 runs 16 residues. Trimming at V came to 3 bases and at J to 3 bases, leaving 12 bases not matched to a gene. The CDR3: CAWRGPGTSRNYEQYF. The CDR3 DNA is TGTGCCTGGAGGGGTCCCGGGACTAGCAGAAACTACGAGCAGTACTTC.

The J gene is TRBJ2-5, the V gene TRBV5-1; 8 bases align to TRBD1. Germline V CDR1 and CDR2: SGHRS, YFSETQ. The trim removed 0 bases at V and 5 bases at J, leaving 3 bases unmatched. This CDR3 contains 14 residues. The CDR3 sequence is CASSLDRGAETQYF. CDR3 in DNA: TGCGCCAGCAGCTTGGACAGGGGGGCGGAGACCCAGTACTTC.

The rearrangement joins TRBV6-6 to TRBJ1-1, with D unresolved. Germline V CDR1 and CDR2: MNHNY, SVGAGI (reference sequence). Trimming stripped 0 bases from V and 2 bases from J, with 13 bases between. The CDR3 contains 16 residues. The CDR3 spells CASSYSAIRKNTEAFF. CDR3 bases: TGTGCCAGCAGTTACTCGGCAATCCGAAAAAACACTGAAGCTTTCTTT.

Regarding this clone: The sample contains more than one DNA sequence encoding this CDR3. The V gene is TRBV18, the J gene TRBJ2-7; D not certain. Trimming took off 6 bases at V and 0 bases at J, with 6 bases between the two ends. The germline gives CDR1 KGHSH, CDR2 LQKENI. The CDR3 is 12 residues long. Here the CDR3 reads CASSPSSYEQYF. The CDR3 nucleotides read TGTGCCAGCTCCCCCAGCTCCTACGAGCAGTACTTC.

This sequence joins TRBV27 and TRBJ2-1; D ambiguous. The CDR3 consists of 16 residues. In germline, CDR1 is MNHEY, CDR2 SMNVEV (reference sequence). The V end was cut by 0 bases, the J end by 9 bases, with 18 bases between. The chain's CDR3 is CASSLSSGGSLSEQFF. CDR3 sequence (DNA): TGTGCCAGCAGTTTATCATCGGGTGGGTCCCTTTCTGAGCAGTTCTTC.

This chain connects TRBV7-2 to TRBJ2-1; D gene unclear. Trimming pared 3 bases from V and 7 bases from J, leaving 13 bases between. The V gene's germline CDR1 is SGHTA and CDR2 FQGNSA. The CDR3 spans 14 residues. The CDR3 region has the DNA TGTGCCAGCAGCTTGGTCAGAGCGTGGAATGAGCAGTTCTTC. Its translation: CASSLVRAWNEQFF.

The chain employs TRBV7-3 and TRBJ2-3; 11 nucleotides align to TRBD2. This CDR3 is 15 amino acids long. V was clipped by 4 bases and J by 3 bases; unmatched bases: 3. The germline CDR1 and CDR2 sequences are SGHTA and FQGTGA. The CDR3 here is CASSSLAGETDTQYF. In nucleotides, the CDR3 is TGTGCCAGCAGCTCACTAGCGGGAGAGACAGATACGCAGTATTTT.

This clone was picked up one time. The chain joins TRBV7-2 to TRBJ2-1; TRBD1 matches at 10 bases. The ends lost 4 bases at V and 8 bases at J; junction bases unmatched: 5. CDR3 length equals 14 residues. The germline V gene has CDR1 SGHTA and CDR2 FQGNSA. The DNA of the CDR3 is TGTGCCAGCAGCTCAGGACAGGGGGGGGATGAGCAGTTCTTC. It codes for CASSSGQGGDEQFF.

In the case of this clone: At one boundary the junction diverges from the germline segment, which might be a read error. The chain has TRBV7-2 and TRBJ2-7, with a weak D call TRBD2 (6 bases). Germline CDR1 reads SGHTA; CDR2 reads FQGNSA. The CDR3 has 12 residues. The CDR3 nucleotides read TGTGCCAGCAGCCGGAACCGGGACTCCTTAGGTTTC. Translation gives CASSRNRDSLGF.

The gene calls are TRBV28 and TRBJ1-2, with 7 positions matching TRBD1. Looked up from germline, CDR1 is MDHEN and CDR2 is SYDVKM. The V segment lost 6 bases and the J segment 2 bases; nucleotides outside the gene matches: 6. The CDR3 consists of 14 residues. The CDR3 coding sequence is TGTGCCAGCAGGGGACCGGGACAGAACTATGGCTACACCTTC. This translates into CASRGPGQNYGYTF.

V is TRBV28 and J is TRBJ1-3; 7 nucleotides match TRBD1. This CDR3 is built from 13 residues. CDR1 is MDHEN and CDR2 is SYDVKM in the germline V gene. V was pared by 8 bases and J by 4 bases, with 5 bases of the junction left unmatched. CDR3 amino acids: CASLQGLGNTIYF. The CDR3 bases are TGTGCCAGCCTACAGGGGCTAGGAAACACCATATATTTT. Combining the CDR3 with reference TRBV28 and TRBJ1-3 gives the whole variable domain DVKVTQSSRYLVKRTGEKVFLECVQDMDHENMFWYRQDPGLGLRLIYFSYDVKMKEKGDIPEGYSVSREKKERFSLILESASTNQTSMYLCASLQGLGNTIYFGEGSWLTVV.

The rearrangement joins TRBV19 to TRBJ1-6; perhaps TRBD1 as D (5 bases). Germline values: CDR1 LNHDA, CDR2 SQIVND (reference sequence). Trimming stripped 3 bases from V and 9 bases from J, with 12 bases between. There are 14 residues in the CDR3. CDR3 nucleotides: TGTGCCAGTAGTATCGATCTGGGGCGTTCACCCCTCCACTTT. It codes for CASSIDLGRSPLHF. Full variable domain (outside the CDR3, taken from reference TRBV19 and TRBJ1-6): DGGITQSPKYLFRKEGQNVTLSCEQNLNHDAMYWYRQDPGQGLRLIYYSQIVNDFQKGDIAEGYSVSREKKESFPLTVTSAQKNPTAFYLCASSIDLGRSPLHFGNGTRLTVT.

The V and J genes are TRBV5-4 and TRBJ1-3; perhaps TRBD1 as D (6 bases). CDR1 is SGHNT and CDR2 is YYREEE in the germline V gene (reference sequence). The CDR3 loop spans 14 amino acids. Trimming cost V 4 bases and J 4 bases, with 12 bases left between them. CDR3 coding DNA: TGTGCCAGCAGCGCGGACAGTTCGGGAAACACCATATATTTT. It translates to CASSADSSGNTIYF.

V is TRBV9 and J is TRBJ1-1; possibly TRBD1 for D (5 bases). Trimming cost V 4 bases and J 0 bases, with 22 bases left between them. The germline gives CDR1 SGDLS, CDR2 YYNGEE. This CDR3 spans 18 amino acids. The CDR3 sequence is CASSFNSVEVDMNTEAFF. In DNA, the CDR3 is TGTGCCAGCAGCTTTAACAGCGTAGAAGTGGACATGAACACTGAAGCTTTCTTT.

The CDR3 loop is CASSPDRGEAFF. In DNA form, the CDR3 reads TGTGCCAGCAGCCCAGACAGGGGGGAAGCTTTCTTT. The rearrangement links TRBV11-1 to TRBJ1-1, with TRBD1 matching over 9 bases. Germline assignment: CDR1 SGHAT and CDR2 FQDESV (reference sequence). V shed 5 bases and J 8 bases; nucleotides not matched to a gene: 3. This CDR3 is built from 12 residues. The whole variable domain, remainder taken from reference TRBV11-1 and TRBJ1-1, is EAEVAQSPRYKITEKSQAVAFWCDPISGHATLYWYRQILGQGPELLVQFQDESVVDDSQLPKDRFSAERLKGVDSTLKIQPAELGDSAMYLCASSPDRGEAFFGQGTRLTVV.

The rearrangement joins TRBV27 to TRBJ2-2, with D hard to call. Germline CDR1 and CDR2: MNHEY and SMNVEV (reference sequence). V lost 2 bases and J 0 bases, leaving 10 bases between the germline ends. This CDR3 contains 16 residues. CDR3 protein: CASSLIGFANTGELFF. The CDR3 bases are TGTGCCAGCAGTTTAATCGGGTTCGCGAACACCGGGGAGCTGTTTTTT.

The rearrangement joins TRBV27 to TRBJ1-6, with D hard to call. Trimming removed 2 bases at V and 11 bases at J, with 7 bases between. Germline CDR1 reads MNHEY; CDR2 reads SMNVEV (reference sequence). The CDR3 consists of 12 residues. The CDR3 bases are TGTGCCAGCAGTTTAAAGGGAGCACCCCTCCACTTT. Translated: CASSLKGAPLHF.

The rearrangement uses TRBV18 and TRBJ2-1; possible D gene TRBD2, 6 bases. Germline loops: CDR1 KGHSH, CDR2 LQKENI. The CDR3 runs 18 residues. V lost 3 bases, J lost 5 bases, and 23 bases lay in between. Here the CDR3 DNA reads TGTGCCAGCTCACCCGGTAGCTTTGCGGGAACTACCAACAATGAGCAGTTCTTC. Protein: CASSPGSFAGTTNNEQFF.